The 9 T cell receptor beta chains presented below share a single source sample, sequenced in a study of OX40 agonist ivuxolimab in advanced cancers. This table comes from immunoSEQ multiplex PCR, and its TCRdb copy is limited to in-frame clones, with some not included. Of 30,000 to 40,000 clones in the sample, approximately 89% are singletons; the top ten hold about 35%. The sample consisted of CD4+ or CD8+ T cells sorted from blood, taken in a trial of the OX40 agonist ivuxolimab. These TCRs come from an adult with an advanced solid tumor such as melanoma, head and neck, liver or kidney cancer.

V gene TRBV7-9 combines with J gene TRBJ1-1; 8 bases are a match to TRBD1. The CDR3 consists of 12 residues. V shed 5 bases, J shed 11 bases, and the junction held 7 bases outside the gene matches. CDR1 is SEHNR and CDR2 is FQNEAQ in the germline V gene (reference sequence). The CDR3 sequence: CASSQEDRVAFF. As DNA, the CDR3 is TGTGCCAGCAGCCAGGAGGACAGGGTGGCTTTCTTT.

The chain joins TRBV9 to TRBJ2-5, with D perhaps given as TRBD1 or TRBD2 (5 bases each). The germline gives CDR1 SGDLS, CDR2 YYNGEE. This CDR3 is 16 amino acids long. V was cut by 4 bases and J by 5 bases, with 21 bases left in between. CDR3 sequence reads: CASSLGYAEGWETQYF. CDR3 DNA sequence: TGTGCCAGCAGCCTTGGCTATGCCGAGGGGTGGGAGACCCAGTACTTC.

The V and J genes are TRBV7-9 and TRBJ1-2, with D unresolved. CDR1 is SEHNR and CDR2 is FQNEAQ in the germline V gene (reference sequence). The CDR3 loop spans 14 amino acids. Deletions cut 1 base from V and 2 bases from J, with 8 bases between. The CDR3, as DNA: TGTGCCAGCAGCTTAGGCAACAAGAACTATGGCTACACCTTC. It specifies CASSLGNKNYGYTF.

The V and J genes are TRBV7-9 and TRBJ2-7; no clear D. Trimming took 3 bases from V and 6 from J, leaving 9 bases between them. CDR3 length equals 12 residues. CDR1 SEHNR and CDR2 FQNEAQ come from the germline V gene (reference sequence). CDR3 protein: CASSFQAREQYF. DNA for the CDR3: TGTGCCAGCAGCTTTCAGGCCCGCGAGCAGTACTTC.

V usage is TRBV6-1 and J usage is TRBJ1-1; D unresolved. The CDR3 runs 14 residues. Germline CDR1 and CDR2: MNHNS and SASEGT. The ends were cut back, 8 bases at V and 4 bases at J, with 17 bases in the middle. CDR3 sequence (DNA): TGTGCCAGCGAGAATAGGCCCGGTGGCACTGAAGCTTTCTTT. Its translation: CASENRPGGTEAFF.

The chain employs TRBV5-5 and TRBJ1-4; TRBD1 aligns across 9 bases. Per germline, CDR1 SGHKS and CDR2 YYEKEE (reference sequence). This CDR3 contains 16 residues. The ends lost 3 bases at V and 8 bases at J; junction bases unmatched: 11. Here the CDR3 DNA reads TGTGCCAGCAGCTCTGAAACCGGGACAGGGAGCGAAAAACTGTTTTTT. Translated, it gives CASSSETGTGSEKLFF.

The chain is built from TRBV19 and TRBJ1-5; D is uncertain. The CDR3 extends over 15 amino acids. Germline loops: CDR1 LNHDA, CDR2 SQIVND (reference sequence). Trimming cost V 1 base and J 1 base, with 8 bases left between them. CDR3 nucleotides: TGTGCCAGTAGTATAGGGAGTCGGAGCAATCAGCCCCAGCATTTT. It yields the protein CASSIGSRSNQPQHF.

V gene TRBV11-2 combines with J gene TRBJ2-7, with D perhaps matching TRBD2 (6 bases). CDR3 length: 16 residues. Germline assignment: CDR1 SGHAT and CDR2 FQNNGV. The V and J ends lost 2 bases and 2 bases respectively, with 16 bases between them. CDR3 DNA sequence: TGTGCCAGCAGCTTATCCCCAGCGGGTTACACCTACGAGCAGTACTTC. Its translation is CASSLSPAGYTYEQYF.

The rearrangement links TRBV19 to TRBJ2-7; tentative D call: TRBD2 (6 bases). V was pared by 5 bases and J by 0 bases, with 11 bases between. Germline V gene lookup returns CDR1 LNHDA and CDR2 SQIVND (reference sequence). This CDR3 region has 14 residues. CDR3 sequence reads: CASSPGLSSYEQYF. The CDR3 DNA reads TGTGCCAGTAGTCCGGGACTTAGCTCCTACGAGCAGTACTTC.